The 27 T cell receptor beta chains given below trace back to one sample, sequenced in a study of blood T cell repertoires in COVID-19 (dated by TCRdb to 2019 to 2021). Library creation used the immunoSEQ multiplex PCR assay. TCRdb took this table from immuneACCESS and kept in-frame rearrangements with V and J called. Such tables lack part of the clones; where checked against another copy, unresolved V genes explain under half of the gap, and the rest is unexplained. Here the sample has more than 200,000 clones; about 90% occur a single time. The ten largest account for roughly 3.7% of the sample. The source material was PBMCs or T cells enriched from blood (not recorded which). The receptor set was obtained from a woman in her thirties who had been exposed to COVID-19.

This clone was counted once. CDR3 nucleotide sequence: TGTGCCAGCAGTTACTCTGGGAGCTCCTATAATTCACCCCTCCACTTT. This encodes CASSYSGSSYNSPLHF. The chain joins TRBV6-5 to TRBJ1-6; no clear D. Germline V gene data show CDR1 as MNHEY and CDR2 as SVGAGI. Trimming took off 0 bases at V and 0 bases at J, with 6 bases between the two ends. The CDR3 consists of 16 residues.

This sequence joins TRBV6-5 and TRBJ2-7, with TRBD1 identical over 11 bases. With 7 bases clipped from V and 5 bases from J, the junction kept 4 bases outside the gene matches. CDR3 length equals 13 residues. CDR1 and CDR2 (germline): MNHEY, SVGAGI. The CDR3 DNA follows: TGTGCCAGCACCGTGGACAGGGGGCACGAGCAGTACTTC. This encodes CASTVDRGHEQYF.

The chain has TRBV12-2 and TRBJ2-5; TRBD1, as called in the table, went unchecked against the DNA. TRBV12-2 is deemed a pseudogene. The length of the CDR3 is 14 residues. The CDR3, as DNA: TGTGCAAGTCGCTTAGTCACAGACCAAGAGACCCAGTACTTC. Protein sequence: CASRLVTDQETQYF.

V is TRBV10-3 and J is TRBJ1-6, with 10 bases identical to TRBD1. CDR3 length: 15 amino acids. J gave up 5 bases and V 6 bases, and 4 bases lay outside the gene matches. Germline loops: CDR1 ENHRY, CDR2 SYGVKD. CDR3 nucleotides: TGTGCCATCAGAGTGGGGACAGGGGATAATTCACCCCTCCACTTT. Translating gives CAIRVGTGDNSPLHF.

The chain links TRBV5-1 to TRBJ1-5, with 7 positions matching TRBD1. Germline values: CDR1 SGHRS, CDR2 YFSETQ. With 1 base clipped from V and 6 bases from J, the junction kept 4 bases outside the gene matches. CDR3 length equals 14 residues. CDR3 in DNA: TGCGCCAGCAGCTTGTACAGGGGAGGTCAGCCCCAGCATTTT. The encoded protein is CASSLYRGGQPQHF.

The chain links TRBV30 to TRBJ2-3, with D possibly being TRBD2 (5 bases). The V gene lost 2 bases and the J gene lost 0 bases, with 9 bases spanning the gap. CDR3 length: 14 residues. Germline CDR1 reads GTSNPN; CDR2 reads SVGIG (reference sequence). This chain's CDR3 is CAWSWELSTDTQYF. The CDR3 DNA reads TGTGCCTGGAGTTGGGAGTTAAGCACAGATACGCAGTATTTT.

The chain links TRBV15 to TRBJ2-5; 11 bases are shared with TRBD2. The CDR3 length is 14 residues. V was pared by 1 base and J by 5 bases, with 0 bases of the junction left unmatched. Per the germline V gene, CDR1 is LNHNV and CDR2 is YYDKDF (reference sequence). The CDR3 DNA sequence: TGTGCCACCAGCAGAGGACTAGCGGGGGAGACCCAGTACTTC. It encodes CATSRGLAGETQYF.

This sequence joins TRBV6-5 and TRBJ2-7, with D possibly TRBD1 on 8 matching bases. The V gene lost 6 bases and the J gene lost 5 bases, with 17 bases spanning the gap. Germline V gene sequence: CDR1 MNHEY, CDR2 SVGAGI. The CDR3 loop spans 14 amino acids. The CDR3 DNA is TGTGCCAGCAGCGAGAACAGGGGGGGTCACGAGCAGTACTTC. It specifies CASSENRGGHEQYF.

The CDR3 spells CASSSSGGVHGYTF. The CDR3 nucleotides read TGTGCCAGCAGCTCCTCAGGGGGAGTGCATGGCTACACCTTC. V and J are TRBV7-8 and TRBJ1-2, with 7 bases matching TRBD1. J gave up 6 bases and V 4 bases, and 8 bases lay outside the gene matches. Germline V gives CDR1 SGHVS, CDR2 FQNEAQ. The CDR3 sequence is 14 residues long.

The CDR3 here is CASSPGTGDQPQHF. As DNA, the CDR3 is TGTGCCAGCAGCCCAGGGACAGGGGATCAGCCCCAGCATTTT. The V and J genes are TRBV7-2 and TRBJ1-5, with TRBD1 matching 10 bases. The CDR3 extends over 14 amino acids. V dropped 5 bases and J dropped 5; count of bases not matched to a gene: 3. Germline values: CDR1 SGHTA, CDR2 FQGNSA.

The chain employs TRBV11-2 and TRBJ1-4; the D is unclear. The V end lost 5 bases, the J end lost 7 bases, and 11 bases lay between the germline ends. Germline CDR1 and CDR2: SGHAT and FQNNGV. The CDR3 extends over 13 amino acids. The CDR3 is CASSPHRGEKLFF. CDR3 coding DNA: TGTGCCAGCAGCCCTCATCGGGGTGAAAAACTGTTTTTT.

The rearrangement joins TRBV7-2 to TRBJ2-5; D is possibly TRBD2 (6 bases). Trimming took off 2 bases at V and 5 bases at J, with 15 bases between the two ends. This CDR3 is 15 amino acids long. Germline CDR1 and CDR2: SGHTA and FQGNSA. The CDR3 sequence is CASSLQSLAGETQYF. DNA of the CDR3: TGTGCCAGCAGCTTACAATCACTAGCTGGGGAGACCCAGTACTTC.

V gene TRBV5-1 combines with J gene TRBJ1-2, with 8 positions matching TRBD1. Losses at the gene ends were 4 bases for V and 6 bases for J; bases not matched to a gene: 11. Germline V CDR1 and CDR2: SGHRS, YFSETQ. This CDR3 is 15 amino acids long. The CDR3 coding sequence is TGCGCCAGCAGCGGTCTTCAGGGGGCTGTGAATGGCTACACCTTC. This translates into CASSGLQGAVNGYTF. Full variable domain (remainder filled in from reference TRBV5-1 and TRBJ1-2): KAGVTQTPRYLIKTRGQQVTLSCSPISGHRSVSWYQQTPGQGLQFLFEYFSETQRNKGNFPGRFSGRQFSNSRSEMNVSTLELGDSALYLCASSGLQGAVNGYTFGSGTRLTVV.

This CDR3 reads CASSVIQGTTGELFF. The CDR3 nucleotides are TGTGCCAGCAGCGTGATCCAGGGGACCACCGGGGAGCTGTTTTTT. This sequence joins TRBV9 and TRBJ2-2, with D possibly TRBD1 on 6 matching bases. The CDR3 spans 15 residues. The V and J ends lost 2 bases and 4 bases respectively, with 12 bases between them. Per the germline V gene, CDR1 is SGDLS and CDR2 is YYNGEE.

Remarks on this clone: At the DNA level, this CDR3 is encoded by other sequences in the same sample as well. The V and J genes are TRBV30 and TRBJ2-5; a possible D gene is TRBD2 (6 bases). Germline values: CDR1 GTSNPN, CDR2 SVGIG (reference sequence). Deletions cut 0 bases from V and 1 base from J, with 6 bases between. CDR3 length: 13 amino acids. CDR3 coding DNA: TGTGCCTGGAGTGTGGGGGGCCAAGAGACCCAGTACTTC. Its translation is CAWSVGGQETQYF.

The rearrangement links TRBV18 to TRBJ2-1, with TRBD2 identical over 8 bases. This CDR3 comprises 16 residues. Germline CDR1 and CDR2: KGHSH and LQKENI. Germline trimming cut 0 bases from V and 9 bases from J; bases unmatched to any gene: 10. In DNA form, the CDR3 reads TGTGCCAGCTCACCACCTAGCGGGAAACAAGGGAGTGAGCAGTTCTTC. Protein sequence: CASSPPSGKQGSEQFF.

CDR3 coding DNA: TGTGCCAGCAGTTTACCGGCAGGGGGAAGCGGCAATCAGCCCCAGCATTTT. Protein product: CASSLPAGGSGNQPQHF. The chain couples TRBV28 to TRBJ1-5, with TRBD1 matching 7 bases. With 2 bases clipped from V and 2 bases from J, the junction kept 9 bases outside the gene matches. The CDR3 loop spans 17 amino acids. Germline V gene sequence: CDR1 MDHEN, CDR2 SYDVKM.

This chain connects TRBV24-1 to TRBJ1-2, with D tentatively TRBD1 (6 bases). This CDR3 comprises 15 residues. The germline V gene has CDR1 KGHDR and CDR2 SFDVKD. V lost 4 bases and J lost 2, with 13 bases in between. The DNA of the CDR3 is TGTGCCACCAGTGACCCGACAGGAGGCAACTATGGCTACACCTTC. Its translation: CATSDPTGGNYGYTF.

V gene TRBV3-1 (or the pseudogene TRBV3-2) combines with J gene TRBJ1-2; the D is unclear. Trimming cost V 1 base and J 4 bases, with 13 bases left between them. There are 15 residues in the CDR3. Per germline, CDR1 LGHDT and CDR2 YNNKEL (reference sequence). CDR3 sequence reads: CASSQVNGESYGYTF. The CDR3 nucleotides are TGTGCCAGCAGCCAAGTTAACGGTGAATCCTATGGCTACACCTTC.

The chain links TRBV23-1 to TRBJ2-4; TRBD2 matches at 7 bases. TRBV23-1 is an open reading frame whose function is uncertain. This CDR3 has 16 amino acids. After removal of 0 bases from V and 3 bases from J, the junction contained 5 bases not matched to a gene. The CDR3 sequence is CASSQSSLADKNIQYF. CDR3 nucleotides: TGCGCCAGCAGTCAATCTTCTCTAGCGGACAAAAACATTCAGTACTTC.

This chain links TRBV2 with TRBJ2-7; 8 bases fit TRBD2. Germline V gives CDR1 SNHLY, CDR2 FYNNEI. The junction had 4 bases not matched to a gene; V was cut back by 5 bases and J by 1 base. The CDR3 is 14 residues long. CDR3 nucleotides: TGTGCCAGCAGTACAGCGGGAGAGTCCTACGAGCAGTACTTC. As protein: CASSTAGESYEQYF. The variable domain in full, completed from reference TRBV2 and TRBJ2-7, reads EPEVTQTPSHQVTQMGQEVILRCVPISNHLYFYWYRQILGQKVEFLVSFYNNEISEKSEIFDDQFSVERPDGSNFTLKIRSTKLEDSAMYFCASSTAGESYEQYFGPGTRLTVT.

This rearrangement joins TRBV7-2 to TRBJ2-2; no clear D gene. The CDR3 length is 12 residues. V gave up 2 bases and J gave up 9 bases, with 7 bases separating them. The germline CDR1 and CDR2 sequences are SGHTA and FQGNSA. CDR3 sequence reads: CASSLTTWELFF. As DNA, the CDR3 is TGTGCCAGCAGCTTAACGACTTGGGAGCTGTTTTTT.

J is TRBJ2-2 and V is TRBV7-9; 9 bases agree with TRBD1. V lost 5 bases to trimming and J lost 4 bases; unmatched junction nucleotides: 11. Looked up from germline, CDR1 is SEHNR and CDR2 is FQNEAQ (reference sequence). The length of the CDR3 is 17 residues. CDR3 sequence (DNA): TGTGCCAGCAGCAAGGGGCCGGGACAGGGCCTCACCGGGGAGCTGTTTTTT. Its protein is CASSKGPGQGLTGELFF.

The gene calls are TRBV10-3 and TRBJ2-2; TRBD1 might be the D (6 bases). The CDR3 is 15 amino acids. The germline gives CDR1 ENHRY, CDR2 SYGVKD. Trimming took off 0 bases at V and 8 bases at J, with 13 bases between the two ends. CDR3 nucleotide sequence: TGTGCCATCAGTGAGTCGGGCAGGGGTCTAGGGGAGCTGTTTTTT. Translating it yields CAISESGRGLGELFF.

V and J are TRBV2 and TRBJ1-3, with TRBD1 matching 10 bases. Germline V gene data show CDR1 as SNHLY and CDR2 as FYNNEI. Trimming took 7 bases from V and 4 from J; bases not matched to a gene: 7. CDR3 size: 15 residues. CDR3 sequence: CASKRTGGTGNTIYF. DNA for the CDR3: TGTGCCAGCAAGAGGACAGGGGGAACAGGAAACACCATATATTTT. The complete variable domain, with remaining parts taken from reference TRBV2 and TRBJ1-3, reads EPEVTQTPSHQVTQMGQEVILRCVPISNHLYFYWYRQILGQKVEFLVSFYNNEISEKSEIFDDQFSVERPDGSNFTLKIRSTKLEDSAMYFCASKRTGGTGNTIYFGEGSWLTVV.

The CDR3 reads CASSLPAGWGNEQFF. For the CDR3, the DNA is TGTGCCAGCAGCTTGCCAGCGGGGTGGGGCAATGAGCAGTTCTTC. V gene TRBV11-2 combines with J gene TRBJ2-1, with TRBD2 identical over 7 bases. Germline lookup yields CDR1 SGHAT and CDR2 FQNNGV. Unmatched junction bases numbered 8, after V lost 3 bases and J lost 6 bases. The CDR3 is 15 amino acids.

The CDR3 reads CATSRGQGVQETQYF. CDR3 DNA sequence: TGTGCCACCAGCAGGGGACAGGGGGTCCAAGAGACCCAGTACTTC. The V call is TRBV15, the J call TRBJ2-5; 11 nucleotides agree with TRBD1. J lost 1 base, V lost 3 bases, and 1 base had no gene match. CDR3 size: 15 residues. Germline V gene lookup returns CDR1 LNHNV and CDR2 YYDKDF (reference sequence). The full variable domain, rest sourced from reference TRBV15 and TRBJ2-5, is DAMVIQNPRYQVTQFGKPVTLSCSQTLNHNVMYWYQQKSSQAPKLLFHYYDKDFNNEADTPDNFQSRRPNTSFCFLDIRSPGLGDTAMYLCATSRGQGVQETQYFGPGTRLLVL.